What follows are 17 T cell receptor beta chains derived from one specimen sequenced in a study of T cell repertoires in cytomegalovirus infection. These receptors have no identified antigens. TCRdb independently ran MiXCR on the reads; one entry per CDR3 protein. The sample lists hundreds of thousands of distinct CDR3 sequences, around 29% seen once, with around 15% in the top ten. The sample consisted of cultured CD8+ T cells from PBMCs, taken from culture after CMV antigen stimulation. Receptor source: a human donor in good health (CMV status not recorded). Some clones in this sample may be carry-over from other donors' samples.

The chain joins TRBV20-1 to TRBJ2-7; tentative D call: TRBD1 (5 bases). This CDR3 has 14 residues. CDR1 and CDR2 (germline): DFQATT, SNEGSKA (reference sequence). V gave up 0 bases and J gave up 0 bases, with 9 bases separating them. CDR3 in amino acids: CSARDTGPSYEQYF. The CDR3, as DNA: TGCAGTGCTAGAGATACAGGTCCCTCCTACGAGCAGTACTTC.

This clonotype occurred a few times. One junction end does not reproduce the germline sequence, and a read error may be involved. The V call is TRBV6-6, the J call TRBJ2-4; the match to TRBD2 covers 11 bases. This CDR3 has 17 residues. Germline V gene lookup returns CDR1 MNHNY and CDR2 SVGAGI (reference sequence). DNA for the CDR3: TGTGTCAGCGTCGGTAGCGGGGGGGCCGGGGCCAAAAACATTCAGTACTTC. Its translation: CVSVGSGGAGAKNIQYF.

This clonotype came up a few times. The V and J genes are TRBV6-5 and TRBJ2-1, with 9 nucleotides matching TRBD2. CDR1 is MNHEY, CDR2 SVGAGI, per germline. The CDR3 contains 16 residues. V lost 6 bases and J lost 0; bases outside the gene matches: 6. CDR3 nucleotides: TGTGCCAGCAGGGGACTTAGCGGGAGCTCCTACAATGAGCAGTTCTTC. Translation gives CASRGLSGSSYNEQFF.

CDR3 bases: TGTGCCAGCAGCCAAATTCACAGGGGTGTCGGCTACACCTTC. It specifies CASSQIHRGVGYTF. The chain uses TRBV14 and TRBJ1-2; TRBD1 matches 7 bases. After removal of 2 bases from V and 8 bases from J, the junction contained 8 bases not matched to a gene. The V gene's germline CDR1 is SGHDN and CDR2 FVKESK. The CDR3 sequence is 14 residues long.

This clonotype showed up many times. This chain connects TRBV7-9 to TRBJ2-5; D remains ambiguous. Germline CDR1 SEHNR, CDR2 FQNEAQ (reference sequence). V lost 3 bases to trimming and J lost 4 bases, with 15 bases between them. The CDR3 is made up of 15 amino acids. CDR3 in DNA: TGTGCCAGCAGCTTCCCTACAAAGGGTGGAGAGACCCAGTACTTC. Translation gives CASSFPTKGGETQYF.

Comment on this clonotype: This may be a read error, as it is one base from a much larger clone. Without the conserved terminal phenylalanine or tryptophan, this CDR3 likely stems from a read error. This chain links TRBV7-4 with TRBJ2-1; D call uncertain. The germline V and J ends were trimmed by 4 bases and 7 bases, with 11 bases remaining between them. CDR3 length equals 13 residues. Germline CDR1 SGHVT, CDR2 SQSDAQ. The CDR3: CASSSRVGNEQFS. The CDR3 DNA follows: TGTGCCAGCAGCTCCCGTGTGGGGAATGAGCAGTTCTCC.

This clonotype has a single count. The CDR3 sequence: CASSENLNEKLFF. CDR3 bases: TGTGCCAGCAGTGAGAATCTTAATGAAAAACTGTTTTTT. J is TRBJ1-4 and V is TRBV2; no clear D gene. V gave up 3 bases and J gave up 4 bases, with 6 bases separating them. CDR1 is SNHLY and CDR2 is FYNNEI in the germline V gene. CDR3 length: 13 amino acids.

This chain connects TRBV9 to TRBJ1-2; maybe TRBD1 (5 bases). The CDR3 loop spans 16 amino acids. Trimming removed 3 bases at V and 5 bases at J, with 20 bases between. Germline-derived CDR1 and CDR2 are SGDLS and YYNGEE. DNA for the CDR3: TGTGCCAGCAGCGGCGGGACGAAGGGTGTCCTGTATGGCTACACCTTC. Translating gives CASSGGTKGVLYGYTF.

The V call is TRBV28, the J call TRBJ2-1; D is unresolved. This CDR3 is 14 amino acids long. Germline loops: CDR1 MDHEN, CDR2 SYDVKM. V was clipped by 4 bases and J by 5 bases, with 12 bases between them. CDR3 region: CASSSSYFNNEQFF. Here the CDR3 DNA reads TGTGCCAGCAGTTCCTCTTACTTCAACAATGAGCAGTTCTTC.

The chain has TRBV20-1 and TRBJ1-2, with unresolved D. Germline values: CDR1 DFQATT, CDR2 SNEGSKA (reference sequence). V lost 5 bases and J 7 bases, leaving 23 bases between the germline ends. The CDR3 sequence is 15 residues long. CDR3 in amino acids: CSAVGRLISGGGYTF. For the CDR3, the DNA is TGCAGTGCTGTGGGCAGGTTGATCTCCGGCGGTGGCTACACCTTC.

CDR3 coding DNA: TGTGCCAGCAGTCCAGAAGGGGGGAATGGCTACACCTTC. Its translation: CASSPEGGNGYTF. V and J are TRBV7-9 and TRBJ1-2, with TRBD1 as a possible D gene (6 bases). V gave up 6 bases and J gave up 6 bases, with 14 bases separating them. Germline V gives CDR1 SEHNR, CDR2 FQNEAQ (reference sequence). This CDR3 is 13 amino acids long. The full variable domain, in which reference TRBV7-9 and TRBJ1-2 provide the parts outside the CDR3, is DTGVSQNPRHKITKRGQNVTFRCDPISEHNRLYWYRQTLGQGPEFLTYFQNEAQLEKSRLLSDRFSAERPKGSFSTLEIQRTEQGDSAMYLCASSPEGGNGYTFGSGTRLTVV.

Comment on this clonotype: With a much larger clone just one base away, this may be a read error. V is TRBV7-2 and J is TRBJ1-1; no definite D call. Germline values: CDR1 SGHTA, CDR2 FQGNSA. V lost 1 base to trimming and J lost 0 bases, with 15 bases between them. This CDR3 contains 17 residues. CDR3 residues: CTSSLGTRKQLNTEAFF. DNA for the CDR3: TGTACCAGCAGCTTAGGCACAAGGAAACAATTGAACACTGAAGCTTTCTTT.

V gene TRBV6-2 or TRBV6-3 combines with J gene TRBJ2-2; 8 nucleotides line up with TRBD1. Germline CDR1 reads MNHEY; CDR2 reads SVGEGT. V was pared by 8 bases and J by 7 bases, with 12 bases of the junction left unmatched. This CDR3 is built from 15 residues. Here the CDR3 reads CASLGWTGSFGELFF. CDR3 bases: TGTGCCAGCCTGGGGTGGACAGGGTCATTCGGGGAGCTGTTTTTT.

There are many counts of this clonotype. The CDR3 region has the DNA TGTGCCAGCAGCTTATGGGACAACTCCTACAATGAGCAGTTCTTC. It translates to CASSLWDNSYNEQFF. The chain employs TRBV7-3 and TRBJ2-1; tentative D call: TRBD1 (6 bases). CDR1 SGHTA and CDR2 FQGTGA come from the germline V gene. V lost 2 bases to trimming and J lost 0 bases, with 8 bases between them. The CDR3 length is 15 residues. Full variable domain (outside the CDR3, taken from reference TRBV7-3 and TRBJ2-1): GAGVSQTPSNKVTEKGKYVELRCDPISGHTALYWYRQSLGQGPEFLIYFQGTGAADDSGLPNDRFFAVRPEGSVSTLKIQRTERGDSAVYLCASSLWDNSYNEQFFGPGTRLTVL.

The rearrangement joins TRBV10-3 to TRBJ1-1, with TRBD1 as a possible D gene (6 bases). In germline, CDR1 is ENHRY, CDR2 SYGVKD. The CDR3 length is 18 residues. The ends were cut back, 0 bases at V and 3 bases at J, with 20 bases in the middle. The CDR3 bases are TGTGCCATCAGTGAGTCGGGACCTTATACGAGGGGGGACACTGAAGCTTTCTTT. It specifies CAISESGPYTRGDTEAFF.

This clonotype was observed at least ten times. The V and J genes are TRBV7-2 and TRBJ1-4; D is perhaps TRBD1 (5 bases). Germline values: CDR1 SGHTA, CDR2 FQGNSA. V gave up 5 bases and J gave up 0 bases, with 13 bases separating them. CDR3 size: 16 residues. Here the CDR3 DNA reads TGTGCCAGCAGCCTGCGGGGCCTTGCAACTAATGAAAAACTGTTTTTT. It specifies CASSLRGLATNEKLFF.

This clonotype has a count of ten or more. The chain recombines TRBV7-8 with TRBJ1-1; D may be TRBD1 (6 bases). V dropped 0 bases and J dropped 11 bases, with 16 bases sitting between them. In germline, CDR1 is SGHVS, CDR2 FQNEAQ. The CDR3 has 14 amino acids. The CDR3 here is CASSLARGGPWAFF. In DNA form, the CDR3 reads TGTGCCAGCAGCTTAGCCAGGGGCGGCCCCTGGGCTTTCTTT. The full variable domain, with the rest looked up from reference TRBV7-8 and TRBJ1-1, is GAGVSQSPRYKVAKRGQDVALRCDPISGHVSLFWYQQALGQGPEFLTYFQNEAQLDKSGLPSDRFFAERPEGSVSTLKIQRTQQEDSAVYLCASSLARGGPWAFFGQGTRLTVV.